This TCR beta chain was recovered during a study of blood T cell repertoires in COVID-19. Study details: Italy, Spain and the United States were the sources of the convalescent and acute COVID-19 samples. Nucleic acid was either cDNA or gDNA, and it came from T cells, B-cell-depleted T cells, or PBMCs.

This clone has just one count. J lost 6 bases, V lost 0 bases, and 11 bases had no gene match. Germline CDR1 reads WNHNN; CDR2 reads SYGVQD (reference sequence). The length of the CDR3 is 17 residues. As handled by the study authors: The authors estimated nucleated cell counts from reference gene primer amplification. Some clones are missing from TCRdb's copy, which holds only in-frame ones; the method was immunoSEQ multiplex PCR. V, J and clone size were drawn from that table, and D and trimming were deduced from the DNA. The sample records over 250,000 clones, about 89% being singletons. The sequence was collected from a man in his forties or fifties who had recovered from COVID-19. The sequenced sample was peripheral blood. The rearrangement uses TRBV10-1 and TRBJ2-7; 10 nucleotides align to TRBD1. The CDR3 coding sequence is TGCGCCAGCAGTGAGTCGGATTTTGGACAGGGGGTCTCCGAGCAGTACTTC. Its translation is CASSESDFGQGVSEQYF.